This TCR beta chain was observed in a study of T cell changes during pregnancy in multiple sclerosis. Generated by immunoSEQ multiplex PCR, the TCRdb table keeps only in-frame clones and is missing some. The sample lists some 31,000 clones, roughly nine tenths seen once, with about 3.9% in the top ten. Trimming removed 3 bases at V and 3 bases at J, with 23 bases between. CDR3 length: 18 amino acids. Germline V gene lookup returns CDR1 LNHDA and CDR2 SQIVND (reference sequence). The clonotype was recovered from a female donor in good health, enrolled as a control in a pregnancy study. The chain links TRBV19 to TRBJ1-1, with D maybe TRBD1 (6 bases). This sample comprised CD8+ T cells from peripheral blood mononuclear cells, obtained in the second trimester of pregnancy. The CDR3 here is CASSISPGVSGWDTEAFF. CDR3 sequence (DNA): TGTGCCAGTAGTATCTCACCAGGGGTCTCCGGCTGGGACACTGAAGCTTTCTTT.